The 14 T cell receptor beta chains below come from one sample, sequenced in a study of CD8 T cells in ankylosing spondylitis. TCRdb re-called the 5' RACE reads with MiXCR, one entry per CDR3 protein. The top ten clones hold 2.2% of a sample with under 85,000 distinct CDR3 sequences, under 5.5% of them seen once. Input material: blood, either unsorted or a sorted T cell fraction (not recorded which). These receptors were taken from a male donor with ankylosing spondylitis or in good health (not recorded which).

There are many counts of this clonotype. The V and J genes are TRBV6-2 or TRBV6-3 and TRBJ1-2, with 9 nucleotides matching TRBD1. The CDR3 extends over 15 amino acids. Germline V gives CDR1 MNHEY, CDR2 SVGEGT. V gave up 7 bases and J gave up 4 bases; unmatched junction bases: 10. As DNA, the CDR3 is TGTGCCAGCACCCAGCAGGGACAGGGTACCTATGGCTACACCTTC. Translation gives CASTQQGQGTYGYTF.

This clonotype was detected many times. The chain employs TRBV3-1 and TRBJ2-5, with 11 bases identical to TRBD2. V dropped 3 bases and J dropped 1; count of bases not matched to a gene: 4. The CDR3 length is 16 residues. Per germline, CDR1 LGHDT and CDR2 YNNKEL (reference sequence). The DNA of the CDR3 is TGTGCCAGCAGCCATAGTAGCGGGGGGGGCCAAGAGACCCAGTACTTC. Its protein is CASSHSSGGGQETQYF.

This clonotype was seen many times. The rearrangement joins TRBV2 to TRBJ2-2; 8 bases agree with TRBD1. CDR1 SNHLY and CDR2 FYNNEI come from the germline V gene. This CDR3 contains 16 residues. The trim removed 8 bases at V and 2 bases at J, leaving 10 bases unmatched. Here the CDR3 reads CASLRRDRTNTGELFF. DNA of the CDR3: TGTGCCAGCCTTAGGAGGGACAGGACCAACACCGGGGAGCTGTTTTTT. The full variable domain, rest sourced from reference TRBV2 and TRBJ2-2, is EPEVTQTPSHQVTQMGQEVILRCVPISNHLYFYWYRQILGQKVEFLVSFYNNEISEKSEIFDDQFSVERPDGSNFTLKIRSTKLEDSAMYFCASLRRDRTNTGELFFGEGSRLTVL.

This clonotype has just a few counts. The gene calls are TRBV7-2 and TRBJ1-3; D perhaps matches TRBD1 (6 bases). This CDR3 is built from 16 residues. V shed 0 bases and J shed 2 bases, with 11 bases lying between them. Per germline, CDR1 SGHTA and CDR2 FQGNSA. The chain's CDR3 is CASSLAGTQTGNTIYF. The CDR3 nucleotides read TGTGCCAGCAGCTTAGCCGGGACACAGACTGGAAACACCATATATTTT.

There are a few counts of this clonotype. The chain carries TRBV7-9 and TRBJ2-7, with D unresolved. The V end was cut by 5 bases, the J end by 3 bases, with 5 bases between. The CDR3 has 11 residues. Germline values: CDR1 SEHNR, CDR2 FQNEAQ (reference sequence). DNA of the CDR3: TGTGCCAGCAGCCGTAACTACGAGCAGTACTTC. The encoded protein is CASSRNYEQYF.

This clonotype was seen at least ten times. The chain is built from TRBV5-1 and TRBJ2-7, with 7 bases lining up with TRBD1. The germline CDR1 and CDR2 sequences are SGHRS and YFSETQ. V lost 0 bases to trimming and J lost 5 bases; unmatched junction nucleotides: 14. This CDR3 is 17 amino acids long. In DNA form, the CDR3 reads TGCGCCAGCAGCTTGGCCGTCTCCCCGACAGGGCGCGACGAGCAGTACTTC. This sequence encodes CASSLAVSPTGRDEQYF.

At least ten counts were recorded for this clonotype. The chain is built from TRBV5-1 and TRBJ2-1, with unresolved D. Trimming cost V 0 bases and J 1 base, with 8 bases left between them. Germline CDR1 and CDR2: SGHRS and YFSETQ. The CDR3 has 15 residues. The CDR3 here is CASSLASVSYNEQFF. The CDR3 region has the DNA TGCGCCAGCAGCTTGGCCTCCGTGTCCTACAATGAGCAGTTCTTC. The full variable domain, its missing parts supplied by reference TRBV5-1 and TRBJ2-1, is KAGVTQTPRYLIKTRGQQVTLSCSPISGHRSVSWYQQTPGQGLQFLFEYFSETQRNKGNFPGRFSGRQFSNSRSEMNVSTLELGDSALYLCASSLASVSYNEQFFGPGTRLTVL.

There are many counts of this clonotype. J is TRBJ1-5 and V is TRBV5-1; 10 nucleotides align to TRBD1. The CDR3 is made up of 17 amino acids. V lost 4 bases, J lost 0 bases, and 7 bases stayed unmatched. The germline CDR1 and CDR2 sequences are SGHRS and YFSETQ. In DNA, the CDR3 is TGCGCCAGCAGCCCCGGGACAGGGGCCAGTAGCAATCAGCCCCAGCATTTT. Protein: CASSPGTGASSNQPQHF.

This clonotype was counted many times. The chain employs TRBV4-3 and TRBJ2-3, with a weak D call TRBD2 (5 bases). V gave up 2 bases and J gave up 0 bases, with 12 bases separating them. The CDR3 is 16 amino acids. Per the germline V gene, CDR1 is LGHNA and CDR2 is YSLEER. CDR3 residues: CASSQTRGMSTDTQYF. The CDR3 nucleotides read TGCGCCAGCAGCCAAACCCGGGGAATGAGCACAGATACGCAGTATTTT.

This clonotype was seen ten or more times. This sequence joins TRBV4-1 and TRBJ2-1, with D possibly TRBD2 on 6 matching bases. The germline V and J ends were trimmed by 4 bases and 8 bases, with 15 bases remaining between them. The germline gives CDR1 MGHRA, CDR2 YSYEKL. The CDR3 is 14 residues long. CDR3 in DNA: TGCGCCAGCAGCCGTCGTCAGGAGGGAGATGAGCAGTTCTTC. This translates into CASSRRQEGDEQFF.

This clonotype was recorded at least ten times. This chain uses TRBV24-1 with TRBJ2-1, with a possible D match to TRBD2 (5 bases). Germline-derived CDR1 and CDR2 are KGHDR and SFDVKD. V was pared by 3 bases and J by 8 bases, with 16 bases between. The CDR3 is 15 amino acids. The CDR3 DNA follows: TGTGCCACCAGTGATCCGGGGAAGAGTTGGCATGAGCAGTTCTTC. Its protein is CATSDPGKSWHEQFF.

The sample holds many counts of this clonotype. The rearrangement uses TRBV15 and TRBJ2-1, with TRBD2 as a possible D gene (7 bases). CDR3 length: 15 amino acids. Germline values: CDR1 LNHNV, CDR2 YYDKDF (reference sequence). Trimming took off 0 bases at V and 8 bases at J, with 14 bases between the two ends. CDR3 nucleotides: TGTGCCACCAGCAGAGAGGGGGGGGGCGGGTATGAGCAGTTCTTC. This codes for CATSREGGGGYEQFF.

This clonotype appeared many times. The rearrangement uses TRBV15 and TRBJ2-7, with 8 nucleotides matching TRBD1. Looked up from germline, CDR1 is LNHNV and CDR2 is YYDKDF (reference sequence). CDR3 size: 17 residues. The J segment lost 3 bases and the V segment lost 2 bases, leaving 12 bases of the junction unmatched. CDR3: CATSRYKPQGASYEQYF. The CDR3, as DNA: TGTGCCACCAGCAGATACAAACCTCAGGGGGCAAGCTACGAGCAGTACTTC.

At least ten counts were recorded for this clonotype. In nucleotides, the CDR3 is TGTGCCAGCAGTGTCGGACTAAACATTCAGTACTTC. The encoded protein is CASSVGLNIQYF. The rearrangement links TRBV2 to TRBJ2-4, with a tentative D call TRBD2 (5 bases). The ends were cut back, 4 bases at V and 6 bases at J, with 7 bases in the middle. The CDR3 has 12 amino acids. Germline V gives CDR1 SNHLY, CDR2 FYNNEI.